This TCR beta chain was captured in a study of blood T cells in healthy people across ages (dated by TCRdb to 2015 to 2017). As for the study more broadly: Template switching captured roughly one uniquely barcoded TCR beta cDNA molecule per two T cells in model experiments. To avoid experimental bias, donors of different ages were distributed randomly across sequencing lanes. The study analyzed two additional independent replicas of 1 million unique cDNA reads from the same blood draw for two donors, one aged 18 to 30 and one aged 80 or older. The donors were split into four age groups: young (average about 15 years), middle-aged (39), aged (about 62) and long-lived (roughly 77). The study measured age-related changes in TCR beta repertoire diversity using deep sequencing normalized with unique cDNA molecular identifiers. Study-level results and caveats: There was a strong correlation between observed TCR beta diversity and the percentage of naive T cells measured by flow cytometry. Compared with the aged group, more naive CD4+ T cells, fewer expanded clones and increased TCR diversity were shown by the long-lived group, suggesting age selection. As age increased, observed TCR beta diversity per million T cells dropped in a roughly linear way, and a significant reduction was already evident by age 40. Because donor CMV infection status was unknown, age-related changes in expanded clonotypes were potentially confounded. Conclusive comparison of naive and antigen-experienced compartments was prevented by the profiling of bulk unsorted PBMCs. Estimates of total diversity based on one million sequenced T cells were considered lower bounds and underestimates.

Via the germline V gene, CDR1 is MGHRA and CDR2 YSYEKL. Clipping removes 0 bases from V and 3 bases from J, with 8 as the unmatched junction base count. The cysteine opens and the phenylalanine closes a CDR3 of 17 amino acids. Solely the CDR3 DNA is kept, with 51 bases framed from the first base. Library preparation employed 5' RACE. The sequencing machine was an Illumina HiSeq 2500. A second PCR of about 6 to 11 cycles was performed with a sample-barcoded 5' primer and a J-beta primer mix. A template-switch 5' adaptor carrying 12 random nucleotides introduced a unique molecular identifier onto each TCR beta cDNA molecule. Each sample yielded at least 2.5 million CDR3-containing paired-end reads. First-strand cDNA synthesis was performed from all RNA using the Mint cDNA synthesis kit, with priming by a TRBC-specific oligonucleotide. Following uracil-DNA glycosylase treatment, all cDNA underwent a first 18-cycle PCR with the universal primers M1SS and BC2_uni_R. The authors processed their data as follows. For normalization, 1 million high-quality reads were randomly selected from each sample, with every read carrying a distinct molecular identifier. Reads with shared molecular identifiers were discarded instead of being binned into consensus sequences. MiTCR, run with a Q25 quality threshold and the strictest error-elimination algorithm, handled CDR3 identification, clonotype clustering and error correction. Lower-bound total TCR beta diversity was estimated with a nonparametric unseen species model using Euler transformation. Using fastp trimming at Q25 and MiXCR clonotype assembly, TCRdb reanalyzed the public sequencing data and kept in-frame beta chains. CDR3 protein sequences are deduplicated, and each keeps its most common genes and DNA. These V and J calls rely on TCRdb rather than the paper's analysis. The sample records about 900,000 distinct CDR3 sequences, about 48% of which are singletons. Jointly, the top ten make up roughly 12% of the sample.

The approximately 41 donors, aged about 6 to 100 years, were systemically healthy Caucasian individuals from Russia. Around 9.8 milliliters of peripheral blood were collected from each donor into EDTA-treated Vacutainer tubes. Ficoll-Paque density-gradient centrifugation was used to isolate PBMCs, with at least 7 million obtained per sample. Total RNA was extracted from PBMCs with Trizol reagent, with at least 5 micrograms obtained per sample. Naive CD45RAhigh/CD27high T cell percentages were measured by flow cytometry on a PBMC aliquot from every donor. Remarks on this clonotype: The target of this receptor is not known. Base qualities are not at hand, and no much larger clone is one base apart.

This sequence uses TRBV4-1 and TRBJ2-3; 8 bases in the middle match TRBD2. The source of this sequence is a man aged 25 to 40 in good health. The sample taken for sequencing was blood. The CDR3 amino acid sequence is: CASSQDVGTSATDTQYF. The nucleotide sequence reads TGCGCCAGCAGCCAAGATGTGGGGACTAGTGCTACAGATACGCAGTATTTT.